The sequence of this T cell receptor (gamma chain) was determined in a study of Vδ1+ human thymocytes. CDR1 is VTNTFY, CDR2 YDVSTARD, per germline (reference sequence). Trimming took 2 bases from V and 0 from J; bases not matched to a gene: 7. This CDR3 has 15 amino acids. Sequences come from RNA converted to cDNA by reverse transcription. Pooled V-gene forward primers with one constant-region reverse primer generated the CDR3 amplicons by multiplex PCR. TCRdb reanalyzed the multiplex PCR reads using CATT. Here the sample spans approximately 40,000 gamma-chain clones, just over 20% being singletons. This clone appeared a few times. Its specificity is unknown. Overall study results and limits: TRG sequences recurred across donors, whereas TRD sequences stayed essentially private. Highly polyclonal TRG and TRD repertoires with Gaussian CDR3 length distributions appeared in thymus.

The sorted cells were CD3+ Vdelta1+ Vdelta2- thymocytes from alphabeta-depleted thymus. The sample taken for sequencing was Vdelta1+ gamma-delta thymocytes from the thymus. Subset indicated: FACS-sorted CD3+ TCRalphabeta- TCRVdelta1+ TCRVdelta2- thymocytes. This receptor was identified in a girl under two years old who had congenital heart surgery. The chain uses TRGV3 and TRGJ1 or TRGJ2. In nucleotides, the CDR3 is TGTGCCACCTGGGACATGATAGAGAATTATTATAAGAAACTCTTT. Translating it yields CATWDMIENYYKKLF.